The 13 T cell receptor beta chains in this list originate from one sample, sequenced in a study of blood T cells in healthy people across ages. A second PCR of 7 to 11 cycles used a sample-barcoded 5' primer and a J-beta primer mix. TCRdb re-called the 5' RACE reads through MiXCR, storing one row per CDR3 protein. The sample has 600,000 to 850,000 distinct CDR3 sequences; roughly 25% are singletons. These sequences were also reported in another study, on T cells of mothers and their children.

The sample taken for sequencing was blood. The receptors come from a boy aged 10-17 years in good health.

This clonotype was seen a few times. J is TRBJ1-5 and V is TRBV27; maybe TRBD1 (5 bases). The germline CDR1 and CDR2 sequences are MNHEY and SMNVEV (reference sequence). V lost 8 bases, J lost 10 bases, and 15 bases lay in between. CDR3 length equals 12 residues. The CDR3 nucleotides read TGTGCCAGCGGCCTCTCAGGGAGTCCCCAGCATTTT. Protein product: CASGLSGSPQHF.

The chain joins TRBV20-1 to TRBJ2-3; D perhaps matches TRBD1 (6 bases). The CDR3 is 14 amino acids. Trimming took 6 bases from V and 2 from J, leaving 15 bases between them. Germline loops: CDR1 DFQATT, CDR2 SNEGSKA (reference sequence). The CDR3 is CSAPRAGATDTQYF. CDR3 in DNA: TGCAGTGCCCCAAGGGCAGGGGCCACAGATACGCAGTATTTT.

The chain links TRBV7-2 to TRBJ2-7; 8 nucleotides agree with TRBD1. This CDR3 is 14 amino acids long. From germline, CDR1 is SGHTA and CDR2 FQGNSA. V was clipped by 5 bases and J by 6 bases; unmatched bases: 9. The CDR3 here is CASSADRVGSEQYF. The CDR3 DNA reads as TGTGCCAGCAGCGCGGACAGGGTCGGGAGCGAGCAGTACTTC.

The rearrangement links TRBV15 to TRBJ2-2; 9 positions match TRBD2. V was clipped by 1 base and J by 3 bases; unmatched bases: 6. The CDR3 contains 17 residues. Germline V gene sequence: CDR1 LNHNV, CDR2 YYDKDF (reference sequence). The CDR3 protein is CATSRVAGGLDTGELFF. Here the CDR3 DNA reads TGTGCCACCAGCAGAGTGGCGGGGGGGCTGGACACCGGGGAGCTGTTTTTT.

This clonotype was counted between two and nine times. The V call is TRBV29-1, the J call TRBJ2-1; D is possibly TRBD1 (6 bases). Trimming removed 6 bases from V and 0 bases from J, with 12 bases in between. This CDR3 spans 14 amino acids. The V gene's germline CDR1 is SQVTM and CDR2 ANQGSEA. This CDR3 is CSVNTGISYNEQFF. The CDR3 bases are TGCAGCGTCAACACAGGGATCTCCTACAATGAGCAGTTCTTC.

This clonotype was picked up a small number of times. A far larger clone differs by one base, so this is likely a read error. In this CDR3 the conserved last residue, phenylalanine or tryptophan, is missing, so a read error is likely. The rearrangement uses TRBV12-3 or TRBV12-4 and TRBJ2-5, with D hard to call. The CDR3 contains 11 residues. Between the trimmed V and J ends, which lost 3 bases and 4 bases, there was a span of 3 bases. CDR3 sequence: CASSFGETQYL. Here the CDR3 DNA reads TGTGCCAGCAGTTTCGGAGAGACCCAGTACCTC.

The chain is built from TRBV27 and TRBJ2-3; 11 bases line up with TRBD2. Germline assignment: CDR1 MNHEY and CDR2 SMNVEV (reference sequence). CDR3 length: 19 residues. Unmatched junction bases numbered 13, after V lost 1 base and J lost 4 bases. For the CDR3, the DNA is TGTGCCAGCAGTTTATTTGGGACTAGCGGAACCACTCCCCCAGATACGCAGTATTTT. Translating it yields CASSLFGTSGTTPPDTQYF.

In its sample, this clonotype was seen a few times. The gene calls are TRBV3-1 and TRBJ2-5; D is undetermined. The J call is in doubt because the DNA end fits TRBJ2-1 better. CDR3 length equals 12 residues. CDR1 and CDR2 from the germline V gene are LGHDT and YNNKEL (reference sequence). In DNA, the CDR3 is TGTGCCAGCAGCCAAGTGCGAGCTGAGCAGTTCTTC. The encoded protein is CASSQVRAEQFF.

The CDR3: CASSLTERGPGTQYF. CDR3 coding DNA: TGTGCCAGCAGCCTGACCGAGCGGGGACCCGGTACGCAGTATTTT. The chain is built from TRBV6-2 or TRBV6-3 and TRBJ2-3; 7 bases are a match to TRBD2. The J segment lost 8 bases and the V segment lost 6 bases, leaving 14 bases of the junction unmatched. There are 15 residues in the CDR3. The germline V gene encodes CDR1 MNHEY and CDR2 SVGEGT.

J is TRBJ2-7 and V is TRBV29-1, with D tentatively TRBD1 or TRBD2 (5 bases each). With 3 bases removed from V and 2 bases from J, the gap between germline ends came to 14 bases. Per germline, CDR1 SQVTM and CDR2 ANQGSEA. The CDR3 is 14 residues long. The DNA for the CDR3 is TGCAGCGTTGAGATCGGTGGGGGAACCTACGAGCAGTACTTC. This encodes CSVEIGGGTYEQYF.

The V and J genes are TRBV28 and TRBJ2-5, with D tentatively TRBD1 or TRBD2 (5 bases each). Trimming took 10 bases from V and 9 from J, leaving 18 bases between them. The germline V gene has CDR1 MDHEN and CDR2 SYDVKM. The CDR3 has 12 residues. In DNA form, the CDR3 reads TGTGCCACCCGGGACCCAAATGAGGCCCAGTACTTC. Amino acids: CATRDPNEAQYF.

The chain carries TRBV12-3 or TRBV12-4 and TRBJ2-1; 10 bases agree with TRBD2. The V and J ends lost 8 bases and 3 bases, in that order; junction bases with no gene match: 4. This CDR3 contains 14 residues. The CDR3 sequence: CASGASGGYNEQFF. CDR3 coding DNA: TGTGCCAGCGGAGCTAGCGGGGGCTACAATGAGCAGTTCTTC.

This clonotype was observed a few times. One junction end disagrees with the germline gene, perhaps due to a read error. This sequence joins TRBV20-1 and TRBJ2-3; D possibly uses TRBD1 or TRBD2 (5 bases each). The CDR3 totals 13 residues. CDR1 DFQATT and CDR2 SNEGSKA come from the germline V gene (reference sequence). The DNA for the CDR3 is TGCGGTGCTAGGTTGAGGGGAACAGATACGCAGTATTTT. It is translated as CGARLRGTDTQYF.